This T cell receptor beta chain was profiled in a study of blood T cell repertoires in COVID-19. Overall study context: Whether acute or convalescent, the COVID-19 samples came from the United States, Italy and Spain. Nucleic acid was either cDNA or gDNA, and it came from T cells, B-cell-depleted T cells, or PBMCs.

V lost 3 bases, J lost 3 bases, and 12 bases lay in between. Germline V gives CDR1 LGHDT, CDR2 YNNKEL (reference sequence). This CDR3 has 15 residues. As originally analysed: Using reference gene primer amplification, nucleated cell counts were estimated. The protocol was immunoSEQ multiplex PCR, while the TCRdb copy is restricted to in-frame clones and leaves out a portion. V and J calls and clone size follow that table, whereas D and trimming were derived from the DNA. Here the sample spans over 200,000 clones, approximately 84% being singletons. The TCR comes from a woman aged 50 to 60 with active or convalescent COVID-19. The chain has TRBV3-1 (or the pseudogene TRBV3-2) and TRBJ1-3; a possible D gene is TRBD1 (6 bases). Sequencing input: peripheral blood. The CDR3 bases are TGTGCCAGCAGCCACCTGGGGGGGCGTGGAAACACCATATATTTT. Translating it yields CASSHLGGRGNTIYF.